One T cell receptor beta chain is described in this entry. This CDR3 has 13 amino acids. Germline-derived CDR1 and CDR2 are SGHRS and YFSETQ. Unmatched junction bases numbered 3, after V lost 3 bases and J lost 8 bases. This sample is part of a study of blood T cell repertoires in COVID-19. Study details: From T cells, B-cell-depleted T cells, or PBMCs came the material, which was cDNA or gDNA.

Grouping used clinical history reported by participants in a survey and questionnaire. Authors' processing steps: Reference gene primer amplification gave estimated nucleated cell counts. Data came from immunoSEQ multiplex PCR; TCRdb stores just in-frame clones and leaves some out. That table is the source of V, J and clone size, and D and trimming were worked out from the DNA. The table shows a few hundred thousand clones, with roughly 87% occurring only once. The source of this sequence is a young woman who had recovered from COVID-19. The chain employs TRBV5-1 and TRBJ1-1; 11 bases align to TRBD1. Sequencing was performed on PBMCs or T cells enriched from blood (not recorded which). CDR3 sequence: CASSWTGGREAFF. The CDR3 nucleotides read TGCGCCAGCAGCTGGACAGGGGGCCGGGAAGCTTTCTTT.